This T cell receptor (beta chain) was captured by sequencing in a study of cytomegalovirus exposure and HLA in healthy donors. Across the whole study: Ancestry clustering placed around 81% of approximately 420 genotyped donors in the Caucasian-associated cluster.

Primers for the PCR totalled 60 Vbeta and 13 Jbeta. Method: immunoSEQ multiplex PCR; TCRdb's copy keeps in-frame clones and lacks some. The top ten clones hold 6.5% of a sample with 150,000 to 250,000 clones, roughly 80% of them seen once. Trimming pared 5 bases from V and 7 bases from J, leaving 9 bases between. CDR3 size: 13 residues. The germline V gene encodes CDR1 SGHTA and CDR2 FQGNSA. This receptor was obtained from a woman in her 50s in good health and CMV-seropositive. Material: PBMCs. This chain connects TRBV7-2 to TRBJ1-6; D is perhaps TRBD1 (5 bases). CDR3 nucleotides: TGTGCCAGCAGCATACGGGGGAATTCACCCCTCCACTTT. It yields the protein CASSIRGNSPLHF.